This T cell receptor beta chain is drawn from a study of blood T cell repertoires in COVID-19. Study-wide context: Italy, Spain and the United States were the sources of the convalescent and acute COVID-19 samples. The analysed material was cDNA or gDNA that came from T cells, B-cell-depleted T cells, or PBMCs.

Germline CDR1 and CDR2: SGHAT and FQDESV (reference sequence). V lost 3 bases to trimming and J lost 4 bases; unmatched junction nucleotides: 3. The CDR3 length is 14 residues. In the original analysis: Researchers report that nucleated cell counts were estimated from reference gene primer amplification. Method: immunoSEQ multiplex PCR; TCRdb's copy keeps in-frame clones and lacks some. V, J and clone size are taken as reported in that table, and D and trimming were inferred from the DNA itself. The sample carries some 120,000 clones, roughly four fifths recorded once. Source material: peripheral blood. The chain carries TRBV11-1 and TRBJ2-3; TRBD2 matches at 8 bases. The TCR originated in a human donor in a cohort sampled during active COVID-19. CDR3 amino acids: CASSFGGGADTQYF. Written as DNA, the CDR3 is TGTGCCAGCAGCTTCGGGGGGGGCGCAGATACGCAGTATTTT. Variable domain in full (rest from reference TRBV11-1 and TRBJ2-3): EAEVAQSPRYKITEKSQAVAFWCDPISGHATLYWYRQILGQGPELLVQFQDESVVDDSQLPKDRFSAERLKGVDSTLKIQPAELGDSAMYLCASSFGGGADTQYFGPGTRLTVL.